These 13 T cell receptor beta chains were all obtained from the same sample, sequenced in a study of T cells in localized non-small cell lung cancer. The repertoire was sequenced with immunoSEQ multiplex PCR; TCRdb's copy has only in-frame clones and lacks some. Of some 38,000 clones in the sample, roughly 89% were seen once. The specimen comprised peripheral blood mononuclear cells, sampled before any cancer treatment. The receptors were gathered from a male donor at least 60 years old with stage II lung adenocarcinoma.

Comments on this clone: The junction departs from the called germline gene at one end, perhaps through a read error. CDR3 protein: CASSLGDQQTQYF. CDR3 DNA sequence: TGTGCCAGCAGTCTAGGGGACCAACAGACCCAGTACTTC. The chain uses TRBV27 and TRBJ2-5; the D gene could be TRBD1 or TRBD2 (5 bases each). CDR1 is MNHEY, CDR2 SMNVEV, per germline (reference sequence). The CDR3 totals 13 residues.

The genes are TRBV6-1 and TRBJ2-7, with D unresolved. V dropped 6 bases and J dropped 4 bases, with 7 bases sitting between them. The CDR3 extends over 11 amino acids. Germline CDR1 and CDR2: MNHNS and SASEGT. The CDR3 here is CASRNKYEQYF. CDR3 sequence (DNA): TGTGCCAGCAGAAACAAGTACGAGCAGTACTTC.

The CDR3 DNA follows: TGTGCCAGCAGTTCCGGGGGTAGTGCTGGGGCCAACGTCCTGACTTTC. This sequence encodes CASSSGGSAGANVLTF. The rearrangement uses TRBV27 and TRBJ2-6; tentatively, D is TRBD2 (6 bases). The V gene lost 4 bases and the J gene lost 2 bases, with 12 bases spanning the gap. Germline CDR1 reads MNHEY; CDR2 reads SMNVEV (reference sequence). The CDR3 has 16 residues.

This chain uses TRBV5-1 with TRBJ2-1; no firm D call. This CDR3 contains 16 residues. Germline lookup yields CDR1 SGHRS and CDR2 YFSETQ. V lost 6 bases, J lost 3 bases, and 19 bases lay in between. The CDR3 DNA follows: TGCGCCAGCACCTTTGATGGGCCGCGCAACTACAATGAGCAGTTCTTC. It yields the protein CASTFDGPRNYNEQFF.

The chain is built from TRBV19 and TRBJ1-2; D is perhaps TRBD1 (5 bases). Trimming took off 3 bases at V and 2 bases at J, with 13 bases between the two ends. Germline V lookup: CDR1 LNHDA, CDR2 SQIVND (reference sequence). This CDR3 has 15 amino acids. In nucleotides, the CDR3 is TGTGCCAGTAGTATCCGAACAGGCTCAAACTATGGCTACACCTTC. It is translated as CASSIRTGSNYGYTF.

This clone was counted between two and nine times. The chain recombines TRBV5-1 with TRBJ1-2; the match to TRBD1 covers 8 bases. The germline CDR1 and CDR2 sequences are SGHRS and YFSETQ. Germline trimming cut 4 bases from V and 7 bases from J; bases unmatched to any gene: 3. The CDR3 is made up of 12 amino acids. The CDR3 reads CASSPQGAGYTF. The CDR3 DNA reads as TGCGCCAGCAGCCCGCAGGGGGCTGGCTACACCTTC. Looking up the rest from reference TRBV5-1 and TRBJ1-2 gives the full variable domain: KAGVTQTPRYLIKTRGQQVTLSCSPISGHRSVSWYQQTPGQGLQFLFEYFSETQRNKGNFPGRFSGRQFSNSRSEMNVSTLELGDSALYLCASSPQGAGYTFGSGTRLTVV.

This clone came up once. The chain couples TRBV7-9 to TRBJ2-3, with D unclear. The V gene's germline CDR1 is SEHNR and CDR2 FQNEAQ (reference sequence). Between the trimmed V and J ends, which lost 5 bases and 8 bases, there was a span of 11 bases. The CDR3 loop spans 12 amino acids. The CDR3 loop reads CASSLGYRTQYF. For the CDR3, the DNA is TGTGCCAGCAGCCTAGGGTATCGTACGCAGTATTTT. The variable domain in full, completed from reference TRBV7-9 and TRBJ2-3, reads DTGVSQNPRHKITKRGQNVTFRCDPISEHNRLYWYRQTLGQGPEFLTYFQNEAQLEKSRLLSDRFSAERPKGSFSTLEIQRTEQGDSAMYLCASSLGYRTQYFGPGTRLTVL.

The chain is built from TRBV9 and TRBJ1-2, with TRBD1 matching 8 bases. This CDR3 spans 13 amino acids. Germline values: CDR1 SGDLS, CDR2 YYNGEE. The V segment lost 4 bases and the J segment 11 bases; nucleotides outside the gene matches: 10. The CDR3 sequence: CASSFRTGSGYTF. The DNA for the CDR3 is TGTGCCAGCAGCTTTAGGACAGGGAGTGGATACACCTTC. The whole variable domain, filled in from reference TRBV9 and TRBJ1-2, reads DSGVTQTPKHLITATGQRVTLRCSPRSGDLSVYWYQQSLDQGLQFLIQYYNGEERAKGNILERFSAQQFPDLHSELNLSSLELGDSALYFCASSFRTGSGYTFGSGTRLTVV.

V gene TRBV4-3 combines with J gene TRBJ1-1; D remains unclear. V dropped 0 bases and J dropped 2 bases, with 7 bases sitting between them. Germline CDR1 reads LGHNA; CDR2 reads YSLEER. The CDR3 runs 14 residues. DNA of the CDR3: TGCGCCAGCAGCCAAGATTTCACCAACACTGAAGCTTTCTTT. It codes for CASSQDFTNTEAFF.

The V and J genes are TRBV6-5 and TRBJ2-2, with 8 bases that match TRBD1. Germline CDR1 and CDR2: MNHEY and SVGAGI. The CDR3 has 14 residues. With V trimmed by 7 bases and J by 7 bases, 8 bases remained unmatched. Here the CDR3 reads CASKRQGFDGELFF. The CDR3 DNA is TGTGCCAGCAAGAGACAGGGGTTCGACGGGGAGCTGTTTTTT.

The rearrangement uses TRBV6-5 and TRBJ2-4; 7 bases align to TRBD1. CDR1 is MNHEY and CDR2 is SVGAGI in the germline V gene. J gave up 3 bases and V 0 bases, and 2 bases lay outside the gene matches. CDR3 length equals 15 residues. CDR3 sequence reads: CASSYSGGGKNIQYF. The CDR3, as DNA: TGTGCCAGCAGTTACTCAGGGGGCGGCAAAAACATTCAGTACTTC.

This clone was detected a few times. Other DNA sequences of this sample code for an identical CDR3. This chain connects TRBV5-1 to TRBJ2-3, with D hard to call. Trimming took 0 bases from V and 1 from J, leaving 3 bases between them. The CDR3 runs 13 residues. The germline gives CDR1 SGHRS, CDR2 YFSETQ. CDR3 nucleotides: TGCGCCAGCAGCTTGGGAGGCACAGATACGCAGTATTTT. It codes for CASSLGGTDTQYF. Full variable domain (outside the CDR3, taken from reference TRBV5-1 and TRBJ2-3): KAGVTQTPRYLIKTRGQQVTLSCSPISGHRSVSWYQQTPGQGLQFLFEYFSETQRNKGNFPGRFSGRQFSNSRSEMNVSTLELGDSALYLCASSLGGTDTQYFGPGTRLTVL.

V is TRBV28 and J is TRBJ2-3; 7 bases line up with TRBD2. The J segment lost 6 bases and the V segment lost 2 bases, leaving 5 bases of the junction unmatched. This CDR3 has 14 residues. Germline-derived CDR1 and CDR2 are MDHEN and SYDVKM. CDR3 nucleotide sequence: TGTGCCAGCAGTTTAGGGGGGGACGTGGATACGCAGTATTTT. Translation gives CASSLGGDVDTQYF.